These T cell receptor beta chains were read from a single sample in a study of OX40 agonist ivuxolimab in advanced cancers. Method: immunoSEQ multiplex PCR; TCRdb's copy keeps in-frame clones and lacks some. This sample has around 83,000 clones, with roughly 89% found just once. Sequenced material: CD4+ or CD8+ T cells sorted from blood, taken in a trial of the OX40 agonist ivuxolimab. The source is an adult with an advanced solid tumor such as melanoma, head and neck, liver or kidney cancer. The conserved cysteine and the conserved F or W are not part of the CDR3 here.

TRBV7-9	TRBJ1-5	ASSLGGPNQPQH
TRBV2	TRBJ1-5	ASSWDISNQPQH
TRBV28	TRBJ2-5	ASSSPGSASETQY
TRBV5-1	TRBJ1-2	ASSLVGTEDYGYT
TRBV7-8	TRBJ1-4	ASSLASGTTNEKLF
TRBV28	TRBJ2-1	ASPHPGYLREQF
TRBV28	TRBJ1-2	ASSLLWAPGYT
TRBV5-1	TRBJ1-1	ASGSGTMNTEAF
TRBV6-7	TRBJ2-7	AGAHTGGLYEQY
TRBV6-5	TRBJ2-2	ASGKNTGELF
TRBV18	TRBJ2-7	ASSPGTPSYEQY
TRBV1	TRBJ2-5	TSSKGGEDEETQY
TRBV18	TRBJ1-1	ASTLGGSAF
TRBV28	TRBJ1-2	ASSLQGVYGYT
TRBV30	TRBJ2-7	AWSVALAGAHEQY
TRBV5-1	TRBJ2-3	ASSSNLAGTRTSTDTQY
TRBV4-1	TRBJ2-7	ASSPSLTSGTYEQY
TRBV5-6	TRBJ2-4	ASSLGGLSAKNIQY
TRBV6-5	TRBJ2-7	AAFDLRHSYEQY
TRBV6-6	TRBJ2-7	ATAGVNEQY
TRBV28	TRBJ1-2	ASSLNHLRTSYT
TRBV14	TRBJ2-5	ASSQGTGLGTQY
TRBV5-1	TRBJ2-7	ASSVSPGHFSYEQY
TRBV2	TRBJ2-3	ASKRIPGSTDTQY
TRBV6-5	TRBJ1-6	ASRRQGAIGSPLH
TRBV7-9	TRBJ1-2	ASSLLGTGRDGYT
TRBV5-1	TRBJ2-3	ASSLAGTGRGRTDTQY
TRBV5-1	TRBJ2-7	ASRPQAWGEEQY
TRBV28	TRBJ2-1	ASTKSGGYGEQF
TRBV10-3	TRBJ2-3	AISGRGDTQY
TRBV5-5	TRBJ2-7	ASSRTATYEQY
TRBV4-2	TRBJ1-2	ASSQNSGQGALGYT
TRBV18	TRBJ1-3	ASSPTSATAIGNTIY
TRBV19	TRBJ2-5	ASTIRDRLRQETQY
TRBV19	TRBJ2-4	ASRDRVSIQY
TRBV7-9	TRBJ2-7	ASSLGTYEQY
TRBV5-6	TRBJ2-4	ASTLRGLSKNIQY
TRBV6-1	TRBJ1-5	ASSVRDGDLPQH
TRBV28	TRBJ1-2	ASRRPALYGYT
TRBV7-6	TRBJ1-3	ASSGGAQGPSGNTIY
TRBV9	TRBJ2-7	ASSVAAGDWYEQY
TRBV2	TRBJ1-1	ASSEDQGLGTEAF
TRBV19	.	ASSRGDRGYEQY
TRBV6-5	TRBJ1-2	ASSAPGTLRGYT
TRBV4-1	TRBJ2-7	ASSQEWLVRSEQY
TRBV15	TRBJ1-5	ATSRDGHGNQPQH
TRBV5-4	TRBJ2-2	ASSFRDRATGELF
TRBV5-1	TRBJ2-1	ASSLAAGREQF
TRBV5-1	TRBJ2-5	ASSFRGLETQY
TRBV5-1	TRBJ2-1	ASSLRSSGRNEQF
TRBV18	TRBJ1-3	ASSPPTGEAPGNTIY
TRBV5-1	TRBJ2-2	ASSLAAGYGTGELF